The rows below give T cell receptor beta chains drawn from one sample of a study of cytomegalovirus exposure and HLA in healthy donors. TCRdb keeps only in-frame clones here, not all; method: immunoSEQ multiplex PCR. The sample has about 160,000 clones; approximately 76% are singletons. The sequencing input was PBMCs. All receptors come from a man aged 60-69 years in good health and CMV-seronegative. CDR3s include the opening cysteine and the closing phenylalanine or tryptophan.

CDR3 protein	CDR3 length	J gene	V gene
CASSVGRGTPSTDTQYF	17	TRBJ2-3	TRBV9
CASRSFTDTQYF	12	TRBJ2-3	TRBV6-6
CATKTSGGVGEQFF	14	TRBJ2-1	TRBV2
CSSSLAGRSGANVLTF	16	TRBJ2-6	TRBV7-9
CASSLAGLEAYNEQFF	16	TRBJ2-1	TRBV5-1
CSVQITGTGELFF	13	TRBJ2-2	TRBV29-1
CASSEPSGGDNEQFF	15	TRBJ2-1	TRBV10-2
CASSLRTGNQPQHF	14	TRBJ1-5	TRBV5-8
CASSTGQNNYGYTF	14	TRBJ1-2	TRBV28
CSVDLAGEHYGYTF	14	TRBJ1-2	TRBV29-1
CASSYGRWGHRETQYF	16	TRBJ2-5	TRBV6-5
CASSIQGAGANVLTF	15	TRBJ2-6	TRBV7-3
CASSFSPGRASMNEQFF	17	TRBJ2-1	TRBV5-4
CASSKGEGEKLFF	13	TRBJ1-4	TRBV5-1
CSVEGASGSIYEQFF	15	TRBJ2-1	TRBV29-1
CASTQPTGQSLNEQFF	16	TRBJ2-1	TRBV6-6
CASSLRNSPLHF	12	TRBJ1-6	TRBV27
CASSLDGTGEETQYF	15	TRBJ2-5	TRBV11-2
CASSHLRLGAKDEQFF	16	TRBJ2-1	TRBV14
CGWRDGWTQYF	11	TRBJ2-5	TRBV20-1